The clone carrying this TCR beta chain was seen more than once but under ten times. What it binds is unknown. V shed 4 bases and J shed 1 base, with 15 bases lying between them. There are 16 residues in the CDR3. The germline V gene has CDR1 SGHDN and CDR2 FVKESK. Markers CD45RO/CCR7/CD25/CD127/CD95/CD27 served to sort CD4+ naive, central memory, regulatory and stem cell-like memory cells. All of the isolated RNA was reverse transcribed, so expressed TCRB transcripts were sequenced. Repertoires were generated with immunoSEQ multiplex PCR, while TCRdb's copy carries only in-frame clones and drops some. The sample holds about half a million clones; around 10% are singletons and the top ten take about 0.042%. The data were taken from a study of beta chain features in type 1 diabetes. Study overall: Patients did not differ from healthy donors in age, gender or cell yield.

General observations from the study: With patients and controls alike, PCR might favor shorter templates to an equal degree.

This TCR derives from a woman in her late teens or twenties in good health. Material for sequencing was naive CD4+ T cells from blood. The rearrangement links TRBV14 to TRBJ2-3; D possibly uses TRBD1 or TRBD2 (5 bases each). DNA of the CDR3: TGTGCCAGCAGCCTTCATCGAGGGGTGGGCACAGATACGCAGTATTTT. Encoded protein: CASSLHRGVGTDTQYF.